This is a list of T cell receptor beta chains from one sample in a study of vaccination effects on CD4 cells after COVID-19. Here immunoSEQ multiplex PCR was the method, and the copy in TCRdb shows in-frame clones only, minus some. The table has tens of thousands of clones, 76% seen once. Antigens for these TCRs are unknown. The sample here was CD4+ T cells from PBMCs cultured with HCoV-NL63 spike peptides, taken before COVID-19 vaccination. The receptor source for this set is a human donor who received a COVID-19 vaccine. Each CDR3 is given with its conserved first and last residue. A D gene is named only where the DNA matches it firmly. Some rows mark clone size as missing; the rest say once, few, many or name a class of expanded clone.

size	D	V	J	DNA	CDR3
-	TRBD2	TRBV2	TRBJ2-5	TGTGCCAGCAGGGGACTAGCGGGGGGGCTAAGTAGGGAGACCCAGTACTTC	CASRGLAGGLSRETQYF
-	-	TRBV18	TRBJ2-3	TGTGCCAGCTCACCACGGAAAGCGGGCCAAAGCACAGATACGCAGTATTTT	CASSPRKAGQSTDTQYF
-	-	TRBV15	TRBJ2-3	TGTGCCACCAGCAGAGATATCCCGCGGTCCACAGATACGCAGTATTTT	CATSRDIPRSTDTQYF
-	-	TRBV24-1	TRBJ1-2	TGTGCCACCAGTGACACCACAGGGAGTCGGGACTATGGCTACACCTTC	CATSDTTGSRDYGYTF
-	-	TRBV29-1	TRBJ2-1	TGCAGCGTTGTGCCCGATGCCTACAATGAGCAGTTCTTC	CSVVPDAYNEQFF
few	TRBD2	TRBV19	TRBJ2-2	TGTGCCAGTAGTATCCTAGCGGGGGAAGTCGGGGAGCTGTTTTTT	CASSILAGEVGELFF
-	-	TRBV5-5	TRBJ2-3	TGTGCCAGCAGCTTTGGTTTTATGCAGGGTGAGAATACGCAGTATTTT	CASSFGFMQGENTQYF
-	-	TRBV11-2	TRBJ2-5	TGTGCCAGCAGCTTAGGAGAGACCCAGTACTTC	CASSLGETQYF
-	-	TRBV24-1	TRBJ1-5	TGTGCCACCAGTGCAGGGAGTCAGCCCCAGCATTTT	CATSAGSQPQHF
few	-	TRBV6-2/TRBV6-3	TRBJ1-2	TGTGCCAGCAGTTACCTCTCCTGGGGCTACACCTTC	CASSYLSWGYTF
-	-	TRBV2	TRBJ2-4	TGTGCCAGCATCGGGATACTAGCCAAAAACATTCAGTACTTC	CASIGILAKNIQYF